This T cell receptor beta chain was sequenced for a study of T cells in localized non-small cell lung cancer. V gave up 2 bases and J gave up 6 bases, with 8 bases separating them. The germline gives CDR1 SGHTA, CDR2 FQGNSA. This CDR3 has 13 amino acids. The data were produced by immunoSEQ multiplex PCR, yet TCRdb's version contains in-frame clones alone and is incomplete. The profile shows around 69,000 clones, roughly 90% of them singletons. The V gene is TRBV7-2, the J gene TRBJ1-5; D not resolved. The sample was peripheral blood, taken before any cancer treatment. The sequence was collected from a woman aged 40 to 75 with stage I lung adenocarcinoma. CDR3 in amino acids: CASSLQESQPQHF. In DNA form, the CDR3 reads TGTGCCAGCAGCTTACAAGAGAGTCAGCCCCAGCATTTT.